The sequence of this TCR beta chain was determined in a study of CD8+ T cells in alopecia areata. Study results and limitations: Scalp sequencing also captures normal skin's resident alphabeta T cells. It was less clear whether patients shared TCRs than it was in mice, possibly because of HLA. It was lesional scalp, especially alopecia totalis/universalis, that showed higher clonality than normal scalp.

Of note for this clone: What it binds is unknown.

Extracted RNA was reverse transcribed into cDNA, the sequencing template. Clones were read by immunoSEQ multiplex PCR, and TCRdb kept only the in-frame ones, dropping some. The sample consists of approximately 30,000 clones, less than 65% of them appearing once. V shed 6 bases and J shed 3 bases, with 9 bases lying between them. Germline CDR1 is MGHDK and CDR2 is SYGVNS. The CDR3 has 12 amino acids. The sorting of PBMCs gave CD4+ and CD8+ T cells. Sequences were obtained from NKG2D-high CD8+ T cells sorted from blood. The TCR originated in a human donor with alopecia areata. The chain carries TRBV25-1 and TRBJ2-7; D is uncertain. The CDR3 DNA reads TGTGCCAGCAGGAGATCTATCTACGAGCAGTACTTC. As protein: CASRRSIYEQYF.